This T cell receptor beta chain appears in the sequencing data of a study of blood T cell repertoires in COVID-19. Whole-study context: Material from acute and convalescent COVID-19 was sourced from the United States, Italy and Spain.

The CDR3 spans 14 residues. V was clipped by 4 bases and J by 6 bases, with 13 bases between them. CDR1 is SNHLY and CDR2 is FYNNEI in the germline V gene. Data came from immunoSEQ multiplex PCR; TCRdb stores just in-frame clones and leaves some out. The profile shows about 140,000 clones, about 83% of them singletons. This chain joins TRBV2 and TRBJ1-5, with a possible D match to TRBD1 (6 bases). This clonotype originated in a middle-aged woman with acute or convalescent COVID-19. Sequenced: peripheral blood. CDR3 sequence reads: CASSGTQGIQPQHF. In DNA form, the CDR3 reads TGTGCCAGCAGTGGAACACAGGGAATTCAGCCCCAGCATTTT.